This section outlines one T cell receptor beta chain sequence together with its context. What it binds is unknown. The record originates from a study of breast tumors, draining lymph nodes, adjacent tissues. General study points: Luminal-like breast cancer showed significantly higher tumor–nontumor repertoire similarity than basal-like. Tumor T cell lymph node origin was a supported hypothesis, not proven. Compared with lymph nodes, tumors were less diverse; compared with nontumor tissue, more. Data fit most tumor T cells coming from lymph node, expanding in tumor.

V lost 5 bases, J lost 1 base, and 4 bases stayed unmatched. This CDR3 is built from 14 residues. TCRdb re-called the multiplex PCR reads through MiXCR, storing one row per CDR3 protein. The table includes around 19,000 distinct CDR3 sequences, less than 35% detected once. This sequence joins TRBV12-3 or TRBV12-4 and TRBJ2-7; 8 bases map to TRBD2. The sequence came from a female donor with breast cancer. Some clones in this sample may be carry-over from other donors' samples. Sequencing was carried out using breast tumor tissue. This CDR3 is CASSSGSFSYEQYF. The CDR3 DNA reads TGTGCCAGCAGTAGCGGGAGCTTTTCCTACGAGCAGTACTTC.